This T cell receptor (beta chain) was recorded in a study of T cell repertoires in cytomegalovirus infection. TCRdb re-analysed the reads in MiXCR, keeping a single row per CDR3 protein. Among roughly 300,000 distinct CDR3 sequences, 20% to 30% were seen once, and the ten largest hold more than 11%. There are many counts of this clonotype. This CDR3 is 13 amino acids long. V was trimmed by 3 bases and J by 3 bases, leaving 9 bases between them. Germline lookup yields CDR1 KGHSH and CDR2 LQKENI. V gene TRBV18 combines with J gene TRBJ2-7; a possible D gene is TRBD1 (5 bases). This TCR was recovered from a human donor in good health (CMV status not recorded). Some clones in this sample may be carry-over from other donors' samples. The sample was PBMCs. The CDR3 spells CASSPSRDYEQYF. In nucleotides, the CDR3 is TGTGCCAGCTCACCGAGCAGGGACTACGAGCAGTACTTC.